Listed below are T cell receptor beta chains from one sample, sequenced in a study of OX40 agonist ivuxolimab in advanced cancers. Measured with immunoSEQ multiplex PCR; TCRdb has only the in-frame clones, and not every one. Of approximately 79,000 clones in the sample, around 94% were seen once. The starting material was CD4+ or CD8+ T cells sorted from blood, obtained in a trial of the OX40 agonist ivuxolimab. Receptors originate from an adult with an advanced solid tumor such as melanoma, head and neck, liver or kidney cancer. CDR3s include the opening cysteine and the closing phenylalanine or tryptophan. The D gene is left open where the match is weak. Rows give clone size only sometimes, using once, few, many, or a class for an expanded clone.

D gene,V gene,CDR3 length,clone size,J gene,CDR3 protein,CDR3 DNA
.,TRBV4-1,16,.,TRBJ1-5,CASSQRNGAGNQPQHF,TGCGCCAGCAGCCAACGAAATGGAGCGGGCAATCAGCCCCAGCATTTT
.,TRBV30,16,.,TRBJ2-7,CAWSSSLDYISYEQYF,TGTGCCTGGAGCTCGTCCCTGGACTACATATCCTACGAGCAGTACTTC
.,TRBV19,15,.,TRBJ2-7,CASSAGPSETYEQYF,TGTGCCAGTAGTGCCGGCCCTAGCGAGACCTACGAGCAGTACTTC
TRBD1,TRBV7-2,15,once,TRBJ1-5,CASSPGQGDNQPQHF,TGTGCCAGCAGCCCTGGACAGGGGGACAATCAGCCCCAGCATTTT
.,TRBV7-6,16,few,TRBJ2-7,CASSLATSDTAYEQYF,TGTGCCAGCAGCTTAGCTACCTCGGACACAGCCTACGAGCAGTACTTC
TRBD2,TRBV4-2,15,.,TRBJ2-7,CASSQEWAGGDEQYF,TGTGCCAGCAGCCAAGAATGGGCGGGAGGGGACGAGCAGTACTTC
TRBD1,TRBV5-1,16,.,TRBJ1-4,CASSFTQGATNEKLFF,TGCGCCAGCAGCTTTACACAGGGGGCAACTAATGAAAAACTGTTTTTT
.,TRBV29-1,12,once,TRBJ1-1,CSVRGAGREAFF,TGCAGCGTTCGGGGGGCCGGGAGGGAAGCTTTCTTT
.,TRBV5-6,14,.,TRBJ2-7,CASSLGQSSYEQYF,TGTGCCAGCAGCTTAGGACAGTCCTCCTACGAGCAGTACTTC
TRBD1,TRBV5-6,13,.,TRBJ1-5,CASSLTGVPSQHF,TGTGCCAGCAGCTTGACAGGGGTCCCTAGCCAGCATTTT
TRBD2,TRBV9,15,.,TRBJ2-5,CASSLRGGLQETQYF,TGTGCCAGCAGTTTGCGGGGGGGCCTTCAAGAGACCCAGTACTTC
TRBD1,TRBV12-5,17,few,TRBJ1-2,CASVEDRGYKLGYGYTF,TGTGCTAGTGTCGAGGACAGGGGGTATAAGCTTGGCTATGGCTACACCTTC
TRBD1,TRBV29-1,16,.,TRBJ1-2,CSVDLRDRGQSDEGTF,TGCAGCGTTGACCTCCGGGACAGGGGGCAATCGGACGAAGGAACCTTC
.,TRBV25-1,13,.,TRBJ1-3,CASSGSSGNTIYF,TGTGCCAGCAGTGGCAGCTCTGGAAACACCATATATTTT
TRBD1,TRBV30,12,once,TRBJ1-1,CAWGQGPNQAFF,TGTGCCTGGGGACAGGGTCCCAATCAAGCTTTCTTT
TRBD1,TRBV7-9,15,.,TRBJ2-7,CASSGAGTGSGEQYF,TGTGCCAGCAGCGGGGCCGGGACAGGCAGCGGCGAGCAGTACTTC
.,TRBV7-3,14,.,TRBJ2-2,CASSLRDSTGELFF,TGTGCCAGCAGCCTCCGGGACTCCACCGGGGAGCTGTTTTTT
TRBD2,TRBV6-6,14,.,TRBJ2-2,CAKSLAGGTGELFF,TGTGCCAAGTCACTAGCGGGAGGTACCGGGGAGCTGTTTTTT
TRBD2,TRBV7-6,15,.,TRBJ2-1,CASSLGSGSFNEQFF,TGTGCCAGCAGCTTAGGTAGCGGGAGTTTCAATGAGCAGTTCTTC
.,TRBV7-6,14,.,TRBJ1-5,CASSLGRNNQPQHF,TGTGCCAGCAGCTTAGGGCGGAACAATCAGCCCCAGCATTTT
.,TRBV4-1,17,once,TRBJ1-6,CASSQVMTARADSPLHF,TGCGCCAGCAGCCAAGTAATGACAGCCCGAGCAGATTCACCCCTCCACTTT
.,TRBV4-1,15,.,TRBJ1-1,CASSQDRGGGTEAFF,TGCGCCAGCAGCCAAGATCGGGGAGGAGGGACTGAAGCTTTCTTT
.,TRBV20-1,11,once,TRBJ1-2,CSATEARGYTF,TGCAGTGCTACGGAGGCAAGGGGCTACACCTTC
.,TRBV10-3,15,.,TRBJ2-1,CAISADGELYNEQFF,TGTGCCATCAGCGCCGACGGGGAACTCTACAATGAGCAGTTCTTC
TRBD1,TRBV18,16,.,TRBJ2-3,CASSSQTGTAADTQYF,TGTGCCAGCTCATCACAAACCGGGACAGCAGCAGATACGCAGTATTTT
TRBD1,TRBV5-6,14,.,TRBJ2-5,CASSQQGAVETQYF,TGTGCCAGCAGTCAACAGGGGGCTGTGGAGACCCAGTACTTC
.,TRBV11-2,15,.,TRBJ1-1,CASSLAGARPFEAFF,TGTGCCAGCAGCTTAGCAGGGGCCAGACCCTTTGAAGCTTTCTTT
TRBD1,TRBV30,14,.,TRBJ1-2,CAWSPGTGPWGYTF,TGTGCTTGGAGCCCAGGGACAGGCCCTTGGGGCTACACCTTC
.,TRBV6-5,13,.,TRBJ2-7,CARGSQGCHEQYF,TGTGCCAGGGGGTCCCAGGGTTGCCACGAGCAGTACTTC
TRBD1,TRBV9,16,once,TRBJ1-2,CASSPGPGTGEYGYTF,TGTGCCAGCAGCCCCGGTCCCGGGACAGGGGAATATGGCTACACCTTC
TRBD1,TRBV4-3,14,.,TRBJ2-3,CASSNRGNTDTQYF,TGCGCCAGCAGCAACAGGGGGAACACAGATACGCAGTATTTT
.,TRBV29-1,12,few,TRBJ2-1,CSVEERDNEQFF,TGCAGCGTTGAAGAGAGGGACAATGAGCAGTTCTTC
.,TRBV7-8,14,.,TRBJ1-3,CASSLERGGNTIYF,TGTGCCAGCAGCTTAGAAAGGGGTGGAAACACCATATATTTT
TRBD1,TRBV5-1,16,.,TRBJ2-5,CASSYDLGQGSETQYF,TGCGCCAGCAGCTACGATCTAGGACAGGGAAGCGAGACCCAGTACTTC
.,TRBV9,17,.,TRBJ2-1,CASSVATGEAWYNEQFF,TGTGCCAGCAGCGTAGCTACGGGAGAGGCGTGGTACAATGAGCAGTTCTTC
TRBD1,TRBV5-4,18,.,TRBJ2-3,CASSQIGTGYDLTDTQYF,TGTGCCAGCAGCCAGATTGGGACAGGGTACGATCTCACAGATACGCAGTATTTT
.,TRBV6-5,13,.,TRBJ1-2,CASSYGPGDGYTF,TGTGCCAGCAGTTACGGTCCCGGGGATGGCTACACCTTC
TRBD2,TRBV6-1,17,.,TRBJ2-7,CASSEARPGTSSYEQYF,TGTGCCAGCAGTGAAGCGCGCCCTGGGACTAGCTCCTACGAGCAGTACTTC
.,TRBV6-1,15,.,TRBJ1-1,CASSGVYGPGAEAFF,TGTGCCAGCAGTGGAGTCTATGGGCCTGGGGCTGAAGCTTTCTTT
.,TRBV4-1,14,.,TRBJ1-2,CASSQVDGYGGYTF,TGCGCCAGCAGCCAAGTGGACGGCTATGGAGGCTACACCTTC
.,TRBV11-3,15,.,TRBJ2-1,CASSLDPGAGDEQFF,TGTGCCAGCAGCTTAGATCCGGGGGCCGGGGATGAGCAGTTCTTC
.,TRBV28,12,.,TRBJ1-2,CASSVSQAGYTF,TGTGCCAGCAGCGTTTCCCAGGCCGGCTACACCTTC